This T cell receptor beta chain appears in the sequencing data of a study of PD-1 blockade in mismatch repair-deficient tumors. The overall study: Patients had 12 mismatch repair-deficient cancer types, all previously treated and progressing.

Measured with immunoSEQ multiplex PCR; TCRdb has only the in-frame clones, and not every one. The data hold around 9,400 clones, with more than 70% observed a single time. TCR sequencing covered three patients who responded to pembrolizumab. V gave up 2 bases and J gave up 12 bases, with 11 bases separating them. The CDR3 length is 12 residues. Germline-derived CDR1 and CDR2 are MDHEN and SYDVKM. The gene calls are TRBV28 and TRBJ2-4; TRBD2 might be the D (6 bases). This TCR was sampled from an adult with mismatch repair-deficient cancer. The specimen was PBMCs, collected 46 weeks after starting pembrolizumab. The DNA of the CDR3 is TGTGCCAGCAGTTTAGCGGGGCTGGCTCAGTACTTC. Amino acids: CASSLAGLAQYF.